The clone carrying this TCR beta chain was counted between two and nine times. Its antigen is unidentified. There are 14 residues in the CDR3. V was cut by 0 bases and J by 3 bases, with 7 bases left in between. The germline V gene encodes CDR1 MNHEY and CDR2 SMNVEV (reference sequence). This entry is derived from a study of cytomegalovirus exposure and HLA in healthy donors. Points from the study as a whole: CMV serostatus was the sole immune exposure data available.

A multiplex PCR was run with 60 Vbeta primers and 13 Jbeta primers. Generated by immunoSEQ multiplex PCR, the TCRdb table keeps only in-frame clones and is missing some. The repertoire consists of about 160,000 clones, with under 75% occurring once and the leading ten covering roughly 6.4%. This TCR was sampled from an older woman in good health and CMV-seropositive. Sequenced input: PBMCs. This chain uses TRBV27 with TRBJ2-3; D is ambiguous. Here the CDR3 DNA reads TGTGCCAGCAGTTTATCGCCGGTGACAGATACGCAGTATTTT. Its protein is CASSLSPVTDTQYF.